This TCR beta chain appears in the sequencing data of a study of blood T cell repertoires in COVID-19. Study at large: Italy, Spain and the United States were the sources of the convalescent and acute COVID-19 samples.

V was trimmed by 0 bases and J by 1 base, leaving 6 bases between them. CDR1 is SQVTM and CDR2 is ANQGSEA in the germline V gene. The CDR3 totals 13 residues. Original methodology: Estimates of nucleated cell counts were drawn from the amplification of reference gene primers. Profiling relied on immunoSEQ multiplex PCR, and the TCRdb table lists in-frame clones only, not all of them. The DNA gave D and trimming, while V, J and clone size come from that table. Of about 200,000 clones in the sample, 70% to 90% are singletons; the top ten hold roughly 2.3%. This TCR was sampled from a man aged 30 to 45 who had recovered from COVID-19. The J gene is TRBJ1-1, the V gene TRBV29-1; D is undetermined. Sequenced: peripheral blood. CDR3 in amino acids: CSVEDVRNTEAFF. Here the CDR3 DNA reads TGCAGCGTTGAAGACGTCCGGAACACTGAAGCTTTCTTT.